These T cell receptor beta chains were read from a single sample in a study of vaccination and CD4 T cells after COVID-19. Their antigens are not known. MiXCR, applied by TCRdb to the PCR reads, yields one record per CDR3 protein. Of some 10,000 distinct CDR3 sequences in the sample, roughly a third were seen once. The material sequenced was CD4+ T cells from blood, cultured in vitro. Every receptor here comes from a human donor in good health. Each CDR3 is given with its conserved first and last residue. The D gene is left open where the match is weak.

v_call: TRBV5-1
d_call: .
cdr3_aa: CASSLVGRDETQYF

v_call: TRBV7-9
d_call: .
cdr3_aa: CASRASALQGQFF

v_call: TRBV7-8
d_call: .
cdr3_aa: CASSHSSQPQHF

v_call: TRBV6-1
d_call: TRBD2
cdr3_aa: CASSRPLAGMNTGELFF

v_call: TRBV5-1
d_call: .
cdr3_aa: CASSLTRRETQYF

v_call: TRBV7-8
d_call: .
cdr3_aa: CASSGALAPSTSYEQYF

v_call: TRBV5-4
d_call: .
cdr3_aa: CASSLSTTGLEQYF

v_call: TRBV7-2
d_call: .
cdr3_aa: CASSLDAGGDQPQHF

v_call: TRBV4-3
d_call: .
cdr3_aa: CASSQGWTSNYGYTF

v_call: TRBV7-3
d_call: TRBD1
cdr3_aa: CASSSTTGGTEAFF

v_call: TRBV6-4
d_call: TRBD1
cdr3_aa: CASTTGGENTEAFF

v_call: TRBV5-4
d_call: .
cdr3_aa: CASSFDREAFF

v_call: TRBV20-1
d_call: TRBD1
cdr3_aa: CSAADREFTDTQYF

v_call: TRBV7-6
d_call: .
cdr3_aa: CASSSLQGNTIYF

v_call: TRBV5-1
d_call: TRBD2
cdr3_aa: CASSLPTGRASGELFF

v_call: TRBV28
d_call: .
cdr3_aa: CASSPGEATQYF

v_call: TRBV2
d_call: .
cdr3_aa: CASSATRTVQETQYF

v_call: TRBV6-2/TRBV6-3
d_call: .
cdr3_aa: CASSYTQTVLSNNEQFF

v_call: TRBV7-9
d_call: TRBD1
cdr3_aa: CASSARGGQPQHF

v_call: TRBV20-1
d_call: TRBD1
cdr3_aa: CSAFRFRHTPQGVSGYTF

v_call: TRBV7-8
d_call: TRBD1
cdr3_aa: CASSPGGQGTYEQYF

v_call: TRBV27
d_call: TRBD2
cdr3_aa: CASSQTSSGRAGEQYF

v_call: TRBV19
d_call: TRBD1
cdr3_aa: CASSFRDRGTDTQYF

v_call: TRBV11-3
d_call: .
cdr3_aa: CASSLAGGQETQYF

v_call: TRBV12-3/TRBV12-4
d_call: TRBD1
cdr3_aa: CASSRQGVENQPQHF

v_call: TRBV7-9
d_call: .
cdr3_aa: CASSLELTGELFF